This T cell receptor beta chain was profiled in a study of control samples from healthy donors and cancer patients (dated by TCRdb to about 2020). Library creation used the immunoSEQ multiplex PCR assay. As stored in TCRdb, this immuneACCESS dataset retains in-frame rearrangements with V and J assigned. A fraction of the clones does not appear; measured against another copy, unresolved V genes explain less than half of the discrepancy, and the remainder lacks a known reason. This sample gives about 120,000 clones in total; approximately 90% of them show up just once. Of the sample, roughly 12% falls within the top ten clones. V and J lose 2 bases and 2 bases, and a span of 19 bases separates them. Taken from cysteine to phenylalanine, the CDR3 has 18 residues. This entry keeps only the CDR3 DNA: 54 bases, framed from base 1. The germline V gene sets CDR1 to KGHSH and CDR2 to LQKENI. Points on this clone: Its antigen is not yet known. Base qualities are not provided; no much larger clone lies one nucleotide away.

The chain was built from TRBV18 and TRBJ1-5, with TRBD1 perhaps the D gene, on 5 matching bases. Source material: blood. The clonotype was recovered from a man aged 25-40 years in good health. The CDR3 region has the sequence CASSPGKGSKPGNQPQHF. The bases are TGTGCCAGCTCACCAGGGAAGGGGTCCAAGCCGGGCAATCAGCCCCAGCATTTT. The CDR3, completed at both ends by the reference TRBV18 and TRBJ1-5 genes, gives the full variable domain NAGVMQNPRHLVRRRGQEARLRCSPMKGHSHVYWYRQLPEEGLKFMVYLQKENIIDESGMPKERFSAEFPKEGPSILRIQQVVRGDSAAYFCASSPGKGSKPGNQPQHFGDGTRLSIL.